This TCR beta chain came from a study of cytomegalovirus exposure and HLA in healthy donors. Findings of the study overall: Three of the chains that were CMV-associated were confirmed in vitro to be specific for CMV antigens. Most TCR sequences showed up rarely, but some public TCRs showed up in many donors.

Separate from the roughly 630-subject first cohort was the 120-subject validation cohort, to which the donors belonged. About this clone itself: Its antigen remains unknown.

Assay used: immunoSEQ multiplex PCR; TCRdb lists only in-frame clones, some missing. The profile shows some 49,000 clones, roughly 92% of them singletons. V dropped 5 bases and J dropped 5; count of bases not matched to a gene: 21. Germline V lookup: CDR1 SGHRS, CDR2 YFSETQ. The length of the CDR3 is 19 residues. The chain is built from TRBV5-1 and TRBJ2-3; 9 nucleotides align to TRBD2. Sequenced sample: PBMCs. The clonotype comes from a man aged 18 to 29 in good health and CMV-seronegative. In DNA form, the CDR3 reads TGCGCCAGCAGTAACGGGGGCGCGTTTGGCGGGAGGGCCCAAGATACGCAGTATTTT. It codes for CASSNGGAFGGRAQDTQYF.